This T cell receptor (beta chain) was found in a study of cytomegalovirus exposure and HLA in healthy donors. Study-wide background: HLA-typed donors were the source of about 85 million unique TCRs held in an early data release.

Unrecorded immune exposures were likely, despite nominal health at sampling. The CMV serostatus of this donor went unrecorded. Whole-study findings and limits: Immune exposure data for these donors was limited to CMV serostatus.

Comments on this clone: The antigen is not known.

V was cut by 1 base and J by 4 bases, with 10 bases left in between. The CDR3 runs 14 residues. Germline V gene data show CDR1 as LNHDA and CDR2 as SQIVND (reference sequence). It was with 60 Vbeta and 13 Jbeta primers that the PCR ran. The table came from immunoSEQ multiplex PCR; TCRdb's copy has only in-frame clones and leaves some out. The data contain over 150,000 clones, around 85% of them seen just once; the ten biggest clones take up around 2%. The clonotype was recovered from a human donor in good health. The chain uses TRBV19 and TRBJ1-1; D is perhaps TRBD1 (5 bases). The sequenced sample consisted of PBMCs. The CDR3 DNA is TGTGCCAGTAGTATAGGGCAGGGAAGCACTGAAGCTTTCTTT. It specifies CASSIGQGSTEAFF.